A selection of T cell receptor beta chains follows, all from one sample in a study of cytomegalovirus exposure and HLA in healthy donors. Sequenced by immunoSEQ multiplex PCR; TCRdb stores in-frame clones only, minus some. The sample gives approximately 100,000 clones, 75% of which show up once; 2.5% to 3% is in the top ten. The sample was PBMCs. These receptors all stem from a male donor in good health and CMV-seropositive. Each CDR3 is given with its conserved first and last residue. The D gene is left open where the match is weak. Size is stated for part of the rows, as once, few or many counts, or as a class when the clone is expanded.

>NA|TRBV6-5|TRBJ2-5|TRBD1
TGTGCCAGCAGCCGGGACAGGGGGGAAGGGGAGACCCAGTACTTC
CASSRDRGEGETQYF
>NA|TRBV6-5|TRBJ2-3|NA
TGTGCCAGCAGTTACCCGGGACTCCTTACGCAGTATTTT
CASSYPGLLTQYF
>NA|TRBV4-3|TRBJ2-7|TRBD2
TGCGCCAGCAGCCTCGGGACTAGTGTCTCGAAGCAGTACTTC
CASSLGTSVSKQYF
>few|TRBV10-1|TRBJ2-7|NA
TGCGCCAGCAGCCTAGGAAGGGAGTACGAGCAGTACTTC
CASSLGREYEQYF
>NA|TRBV7-7|TRBJ2-5|NA
TGTGCCAGCAGCTCCGGGCTCCGACTACAAGAGACCCAGTACTTC
CASSSGLRLQETQYF
>NA|TRBV4-1|TRBJ1-3|NA
TGCGCCAGCAGCCAAGAAGGGTTTCGAGGGCGGGAGAGAAACACCATATATTTT
CASSQEGFRGRERNTIYF
>NA|TRBV15|TRBJ1-1|NA
TGTGCCATCACCCCCCAAAGGGGCACTGAAGCTTTCTTT
CAITPQRGTEAFF
>NA|TRBV2|TRBJ2-3|NA
TGTGCCAGCAGGATCCGAGGGGGAGGGCCCTCGTTAACCCCCACAGATACGCAGTATTTT
CASRIRGGGPSLTPTDTQYF
>NA|TRBV6-5|TRBJ2-3|NA
TGTGCCAGCAGTTACTTGGGACTGAGCACAGATACGCAGTATTTT
CASSYLGLSTDTQYF
>few|TRBV30|TRBJ2-7|TRBD1
TGTGCCTGGAGTGACCGGGACAGGGTGAGCGAGCAGTACTTC
CAWSDRDRVSEQYF
>NA|TRBV6-5|TRBJ2-7|NA
TGTGCCAGCAGTTACTCGAGGAATCACGAGCAGTACTTC
CASSYSRNHEQYF
>NA|TRBV19|TRBJ1-5|TRBD1
TGTGCCAGTAGTACCTGGGACAGGATCAATCAGCCCCAGCATTTT
CASSTWDRINQPQHF
>NA|TRBV28|TRBJ1-1|NA
TGTGCCGCCATCCTGGGGGGAACTGAAGCTTTCTTT
CAAILGGTEAFF
>NA|TRBV18|TRBJ1-4|NA
TGTGCCAGCTCACCGACTACCGGGGAAAAACTGTTTTTT
CASSPTTGEKLFF
>NA|TRBV18|TRBJ1-1|NA
TGTGCCAGCTCACCACCGCAGGGGCTAGTCACTGAAGCTTTCTTT
CASSPPQGLVTEAFF
>NA|TRBV6-1|TRBJ1-5|NA
TGTGCCAGCACCCCAAGCCAGCGGGGCAATCAGCCCCAGCATTTT
CASTPSQRGNQPQHF
>NA|TRBV5-1|TRBJ2-4|TRBD1
TGCGCCAGCAGCTTTCGGCAGGGGGCATCGGACATTCAGTACTTC
CASSFRQGASDIQYF
>NA|TRBV2|TRBJ1-2|NA
TGTGCCAGCAGTGGGGGACCGGGAGGTGGCTACACCTTC
CASSGGPGGGYTF
>few|TRBV10-3|TRBJ1-5|NA
TGTGCCATCAGTGTTCTCGGAGACCAGCCCCAGCATTTT
CAISVLGDQPQHF
>NA|TRBV18|TRBJ2-7|NA
TGTGCCAGCTCCCCAGGACAGTCTTGGGGACAGTACTTC
CASSPGQSWGQYF
>NA|TRBV2|TRBJ2-7|NA
TGTGCCAGCAGTGATCCGGGGGGCCCCTACGAGCAGTACTTC
CASSDPGGPYEQYF
>NA|TRBV7-9|TRBJ2-7|NA
TGTGCCAGCAGCCCAGTCAGGGCCTACGAGCAGTACTTC
CASSPVRAYEQYF
>NA|TRBV28|TRBJ1-1|NA
TGTGCCAGCAGCGGAGGGTATCTTCAAGCTTTCTTT
CASSGGYLQAFF
>NA|TRBV5-4|TRBJ1-6|NA
TGTGCCAGCAGCCCCATGGGGGGGGTCTCGGCTTCACCCCTCCACTTT
CASSPMGGVSASPLHF
>NA|TRBV6-1|TRBJ1-2|NA
TGTGCCAGCATTCCGGTACTCACCCGAGGGGGCTACACCTTC
CASIPVLTRGGYTF
>few|TRBV19|TRBJ2-2|NA
TGTGCCAGTAGTCCTGGGCAGGGGGGGAACACCGGGGAGCTGTTTTTT
CASSPGQGGNTGELFF
>NA|TRBV19|TRBJ1-1|NA
TGTGCCAGTATCCTCCGCGGACAGTACACTGAAGCTTTCTTT
CASILRGQYTEAFF
>NA|TRBV5-1|TRBJ2-1|TRBD2
TGCGCCAGCAGGCTGACTAGCGGGAGCCTCAATGAGCAGTTCTTC
CASRLTSGSLNEQFF
>NA|TRBV29-1|TRBJ1-4|TRBD1
TGCAGCGTTGTTGTGTCAGGGGGCGGATTTTTTGAAAAACTGTTTTTT
CSVVVSGGGFFEKLFF